These 21 T cell receptor beta chains came from one sample sequenced in a study of blood T cell repertoires in COVID-19. Here immunoSEQ multiplex PCR was the method, and the copy in TCRdb shows in-frame clones only, minus some. The profile covers over 200,000 clones, with roughly four fifths appearing a single time and about a tenth taken by the ten largest. The specimen sequenced was PBMCs or T cells enriched from blood (not recorded which). The receptor source for this set is a man between 40 and 49 years old who had recovered from COVID-19.

This clone turned up a few times. This chain connects TRBV20-1 to TRBJ1-6, with D possibly matching TRBD1 (6 bases). Per germline, CDR1 DFQATT and CDR2 SNEGSKA (reference sequence). The CDR3 consists of 16 residues. The V gene lost 7 bases and the J gene lost 2 bases, with 18 bases spanning the gap. The CDR3 here is CSGSQGPVTYNSPLHF. CDR3 nucleotides: TGCAGTGGTAGTCAGGGGCCCGTGACCTATAATTCACCCCTCCACTTT.

Notes on this clone: Within the sample, other DNA sequences also encode this same CDR3. The gene calls are TRBV5-1 and TRBJ1-1; D remains unclear. V gave up 5 bases and J gave up 3 bases, with 14 bases separating them. The CDR3 contains 14 residues. From germline, CDR1 is SGHRS and CDR2 YFSETQ. The CDR3 loop reads CASSPASGDTEAFF. In nucleotides, the CDR3 is TGCGCCAGCAGTCCCGCGTCCGGGGACACTGAAGCTTTCTTT.

The chain combines TRBV6-6 with TRBJ1-2, with TRBD1 matching 10 bases. Germline values: CDR1 MNHNY, CDR2 SVGAGI (reference sequence). With V trimmed by 6 bases and J by 6 bases, 7 bases remained unmatched. This CDR3 comprises 14 residues. CDR3 in amino acids: CASRYRDRGHGYTF. The CDR3 bases are TGTGCCAGCAGATACCGGGACAGGGGCCATGGCTACACCTTC.

The chain employs TRBV6-7 and TRBJ2-7, with D possibly matching TRBD2 (6 bases). TRBV6-7 is sorted into the ORF group, with uncertain function. The CDR3 sequence is 14 residues long. Trimming stripped 8 bases from V and 3 bases from J, with 17 bases between. The CDR3 loop reads CASPWVSGGYEQYF. DNA for the CDR3: TGTGCCAGCCCTTGGGTTTCCGGGGGCTACGAGCAGTACTTC.

V is TRBV15 and J is TRBJ2-1; 11 nucleotides line up with TRBD2. This CDR3 spans 14 amino acids. CDR1 is LNHNV and CDR2 is YYDKDF in the germline V gene (reference sequence). Germline trimming cut 9 bases from V and 4 bases from J; bases unmatched to any gene: 5. The CDR3 here is CATKLAGVYNEQFF. The CDR3 DNA reads TGTGCCACGAAACTAGCGGGAGTTTACAATGAGCAGTTCTTC.

This sequence joins TRBV7-6 and TRBJ1-5; the match to TRBD1 covers 8 bases. V shed 4 bases and J 1 base; nucleotides not matched to a gene: 3. CDR3 length: 15 residues. CDR1 SGHVS and CDR2 FNYEAQ come from the germline V gene. The CDR3 region has the DNA TGTGCCAGCAGCTCGACAGGGGTGAGCAATCAGCCCCAGCATTTT. Amino acids: CASSSTGVSNQPQHF.

The V and J genes are TRBV18 and TRBJ2-3; perhaps TRBD1 as D (6 bases). CDR3 size: 15 residues. Per the germline V gene, CDR1 is KGHSH and CDR2 is LQKENI. Deletions cut 0 bases from V and 6 bases from J, with 13 bases between. For the CDR3, the DNA is TGTGCCAGCTCACCACCAGGACAGTCCCTGGATACGCAGTATTTT. Encoded protein: CASSPPGQSLDTQYF.

Only a few counts were recorded for this clone. This chain uses TRBV11-3 with TRBJ2-1; TRBD2 matches 8 bases. The CDR3 extends over 14 amino acids. Looked up from germline, CDR1 is SGHNT and CDR2 is YENEEA. J lost 4 bases, V lost 6 bases, and 5 bases had no gene match. The CDR3 DNA reads TGTGCCAGCAGGAAGGCGGGGGGATACAATGAGCAGTTCTTC. Translated: CASRKAGGYNEQFF.

This chain links TRBV18 with TRBJ1-1, with a tentative D call TRBD1 (5 bases). Germline V gene data show CDR1 as KGHSH and CDR2 as LQKENI. Trimming cost V 3 bases and J 4 bases, with 9 bases left between them. The CDR3 has 13 amino acids. In nucleotides, the CDR3 is TGTGCCAGCTCACCCGGGGGTGTCACTGAAGCTTTCTTT. Translating it yields CASSPGGVTEAFF. Filled out from reference TRBV18 and TRBJ1-1, the complete variable domain reads NAGVMQNPRHLVRRRGQEARLRCSPMKGHSHVYWYRQLPEEGLKFMVYLQKENIIDESGMPKERFSAEFPKEGPSILRIQQVVRGDSAAYFCASSPGGVTEAFFGQGTRLTVV.

The chain recombines TRBV2 with TRBJ1-5; 9 nucleotides align to TRBD1. CDR1 and CDR2 (germline): SNHLY, FYNNEI. V shed 4 bases, J shed 0 bases, and the junction held 7 bases outside the gene matches. This CDR3 has 17 amino acids. CDR3 loop: CASSGTGDGYSNQPQHF. The CDR3 DNA follows: TGTGCCAGCAGTGGGACAGGGGATGGTTATAGCAATCAGCCCCAGCATTTT.

About this clone itself: The same CDR3 arises from other DNA sequences in this sample as well. The CDR3 DNA reads as TGCGCCAGCAGCTTAGGGACAGTGAACACTGAAGCTTTCTTT. This translates into CASSLGTVNTEAFF. V and J are TRBV5-1 and TRBJ1-1, with 7 bases matching TRBD1. V lost 2 bases to trimming and J lost 0 bases; unmatched junction nucleotides: 1. Looked up from germline, CDR1 is SGHRS and CDR2 is YFSETQ. This CDR3 is built from 14 residues.

The chain has TRBV4-1 and TRBJ2-1; 9 bases match TRBD2. CDR1 and CDR2 from the germline V gene are MGHRA and YSYEKL. The V gene end was trimmed by 0 bases and the J gene end by 5 bases; junction bases not matched to a gene: 5. This CDR3 is built from 16 residues. The CDR3 DNA is TGCGCCAGCAGCCAAGATGCGACTAGCGGAAACAATGAGCAGTTCTTC. As protein: CASSQDATSGNNEQFF.

The genes are TRBV7-6 and TRBJ2-2, with D possibly TRBD2 on 6 matching bases. With 2 bases removed from V and 2 bases from J, the gap between germline ends came to 12 bases. This CDR3 contains 16 residues. CDR1 and CDR2 from the germline V gene are SGHVS and FNYEAQ. The CDR3 region has the DNA TGTGCCAGCAGCTTAACCGGGACTCGAAACACCGGGGAGCTGTTTTTT. Translated, it gives CASSLTGTRNTGELFF. The full variable domain, its missing parts supplied by reference TRBV7-6 and TRBJ2-2, is GAGVSQSPRYKVTKRGQDVALRCDPISGHVSLYWYRQALGQGPEFLTYFNYEAQQDKSGLPNDRFSAERPEGSISTLTIQRTEQRDSAMYRCASSLTGTRNTGELFFGEGSRLTVL.

The chain recombines TRBV6-2 or TRBV6-3 with TRBJ1-6; D unresolved. The V end lost 2 bases, the J end lost 9 bases, and 14 bases lay between the germline ends. CDR1 MNHEY and CDR2 SVGEGT come from the germline V gene. The CDR3 is 15 amino acids. The DNA for the CDR3 is TGTGCCAGCAGTTACGTTGGAGGATCTAGTTCACCCCTCCACTTT. Translating gives CASSYVGGSSSPLHF.

This clone has more than one count but fewer than ten. The chain carries TRBV7-9 and TRBJ2-7; the D gene is possibly TRBD2 (6 bases). CDR1 and CDR2 from the germline V gene are SEHNR and FQNEAQ (reference sequence). The CDR3 runs 14 residues. Trimming removed 10 bases from V and 1 base from J, with 17 bases in between. The CDR3 nucleotides are TGTGCCACCGGGCGGGGCGGTCTTTCCTACGAGCAGTACTTC. This encodes CATGRGGLSYEQYF.

This clone has a single count. V gene TRBV18 combines with J gene TRBJ2-7; 7 bases match TRBD2. From germline, CDR1 is KGHSH and CDR2 LQKENI. This CDR3 is built from 14 residues. The V segment lost 3 bases and the J segment 6 bases; nucleotides outside the gene matches: 8. CDR3: CASSPYPGGSEQYF. For the CDR3, the DNA is TGTGCCAGCTCACCCTATCCGGGGGGTAGCGAGCAGTACTTC.

The chain joins TRBV7-8 to TRBJ2-3, with 12 bases aligning to TRBD2. With V trimmed by 5 bases and J by 3 bases, 12 bases remained unmatched. CDR3 size: 18 residues. Germline V gene sequence: CDR1 SGHVS, CDR2 FQNEAQ. The CDR3 loop is CASSLLNRLAGVTDTQYF. CDR3 bases: TGTGCCAGCAGCCTCCTGAACCGACTAGCGGGAGTTACAGATACGCAGTATTTT.

On this clone: Relative to the germline gene, one junction end is altered; a read error may explain this. V is TRBV3-1 (or the pseudogene TRBV3-2) and J is TRBJ2-5, with 9 bases identical to TRBD1. The CDR3 runs 13 residues. The germline gives CDR1 LGHDT, CDR2 YNNKEL (reference sequence). The CDR3 DNA reads as TGTGCCAGCAGCCCCAGAAACCGGGACAGGGTACACTTC. Encoded protein: CASSPRNRDRVHF.

This rearrangement joins TRBV15 to TRBJ1-1, with D unresolved. V lost 2 bases, J lost 3 bases, and 16 bases lay in between. Per germline, CDR1 LNHNV and CDR2 YYDKDF (reference sequence). This CDR3 spans 16 amino acids. The CDR3 loop reads CATSRSPGIRDTEAFF. The CDR3 region has the DNA TGTGCCACCAGCAGATCGCCGGGGATTCGGGACACTGAAGCTTTCTTT.

The chain recombines TRBV9 with TRBJ1-1, with 7 bases identical to TRBD1. The length of the CDR3 is 13 residues. After removal of 0 bases from V and 8 bases from J, the junction contained 4 bases not matched to a gene. Germline values: CDR1 SGDLS, CDR2 YYNGEE. The CDR3 DNA follows: TGTGCCAGCAGCGTAGACTCGGACAGGGAAGCTTTCTTT. It yields the protein CASSVDSDREAFF.

The table lists this clone with a few counts. The chain is built from TRBV3-1 (or the pseudogene TRBV3-2) and TRBJ2-3; 11 nucleotides agree with TRBD2. The V gene's germline CDR1 is LGHDT and CDR2 YNNKEL (reference sequence). This CDR3 is built from 16 residues. V was pared by 4 bases and J by 4 bases, with 7 bases of the junction left unmatched. This CDR3 reads CASSPRGSGRADTQYF. In DNA, the CDR3 is TGTGCCAGCAGCCCCCGTGGTAGCGGGAGGGCAGATACGCAGTATTTT.